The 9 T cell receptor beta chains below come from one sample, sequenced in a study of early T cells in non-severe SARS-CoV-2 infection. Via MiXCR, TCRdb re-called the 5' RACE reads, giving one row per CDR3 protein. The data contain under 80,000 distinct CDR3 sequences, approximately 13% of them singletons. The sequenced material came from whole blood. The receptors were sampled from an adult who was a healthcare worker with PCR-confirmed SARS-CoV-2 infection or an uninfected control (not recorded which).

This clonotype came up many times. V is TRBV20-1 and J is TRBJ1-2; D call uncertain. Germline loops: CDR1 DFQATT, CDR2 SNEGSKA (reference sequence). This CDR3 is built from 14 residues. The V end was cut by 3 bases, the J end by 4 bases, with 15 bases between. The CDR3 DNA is TGCAGTGCTAGTGTGGGTGGGATTGGCTATGGCTACACCTTC. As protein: CSASVGGIGYGYTF.

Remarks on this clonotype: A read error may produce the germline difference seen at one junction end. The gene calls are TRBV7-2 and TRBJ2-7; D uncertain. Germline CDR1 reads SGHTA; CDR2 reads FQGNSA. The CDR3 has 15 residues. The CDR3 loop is CASSLAVAIAYEQYF. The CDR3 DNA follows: TGTGCCAGCAGCTTAGCGGTGGCGATAGCCTACGAACAGTACTTC.

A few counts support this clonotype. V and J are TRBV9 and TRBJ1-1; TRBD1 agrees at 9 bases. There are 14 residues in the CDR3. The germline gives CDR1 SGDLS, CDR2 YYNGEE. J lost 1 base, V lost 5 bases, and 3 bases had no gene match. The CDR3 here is CASREQGANTEAFF. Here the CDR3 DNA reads TGTGCCAGCAGAGAACAGGGGGCGAACACTGAAGCTTTCTTT.

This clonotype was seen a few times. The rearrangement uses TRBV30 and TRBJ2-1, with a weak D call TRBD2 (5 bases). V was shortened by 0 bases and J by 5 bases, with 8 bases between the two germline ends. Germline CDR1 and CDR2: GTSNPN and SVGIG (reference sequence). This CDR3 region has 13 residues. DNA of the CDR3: TGTGCCTGGAGTGTACGAGCGGACAATGAGCAGTTCTTC. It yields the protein CAWSVRADNEQFF.

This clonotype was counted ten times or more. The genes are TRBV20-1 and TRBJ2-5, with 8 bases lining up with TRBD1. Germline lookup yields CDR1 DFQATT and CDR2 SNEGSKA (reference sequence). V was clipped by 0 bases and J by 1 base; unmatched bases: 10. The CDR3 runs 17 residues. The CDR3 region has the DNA TGCAGTGCTAGAGACCTAGGGTCCAGGGGGCTCCAAGAGACCCAGTACTTC. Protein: CSARDLGSRGLQETQYF.

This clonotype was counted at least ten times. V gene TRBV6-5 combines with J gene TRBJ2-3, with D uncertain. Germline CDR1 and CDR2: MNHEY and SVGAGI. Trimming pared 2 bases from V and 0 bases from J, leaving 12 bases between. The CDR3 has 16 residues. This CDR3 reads CASSYGSRPSTDTQYF. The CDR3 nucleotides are TGTGCCAGCAGTTACGGCTCGCGCCCTAGCACAGATACGCAGTATTTT.

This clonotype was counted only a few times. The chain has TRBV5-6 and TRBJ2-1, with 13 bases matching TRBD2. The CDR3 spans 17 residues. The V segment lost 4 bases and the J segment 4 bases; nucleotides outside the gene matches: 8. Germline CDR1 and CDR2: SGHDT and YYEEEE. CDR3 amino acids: CASSLWTSGRGYNEQFF. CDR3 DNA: TGTGCCAGCAGCCTTTGGACTAGCGGGAGAGGATACAATGAGCAGTTCTTC. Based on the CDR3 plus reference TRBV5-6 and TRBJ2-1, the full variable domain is DAGVTQSPTHLIKTRGQQVTLRCSPKSGHDTVSWYQQALGQGPQFIFQYYEEEERQRGNFPDRFSGHQFPNYSSELNVNALLLGDSALYLCASSLWTSGRGYNEQFFGPGTRLTVL.

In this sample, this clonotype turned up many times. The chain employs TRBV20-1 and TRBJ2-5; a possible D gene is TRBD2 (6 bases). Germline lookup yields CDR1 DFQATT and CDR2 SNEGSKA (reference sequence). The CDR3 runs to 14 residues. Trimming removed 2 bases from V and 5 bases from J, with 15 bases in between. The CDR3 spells CSARNWRGDETQYF. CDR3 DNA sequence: TGCAGTGCTAGAAATTGGAGGGGTGATGAGACCCAGTACTTC.

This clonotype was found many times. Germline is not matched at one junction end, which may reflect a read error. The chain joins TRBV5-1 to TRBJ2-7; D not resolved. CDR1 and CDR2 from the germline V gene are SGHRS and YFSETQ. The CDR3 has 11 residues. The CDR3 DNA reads TGTGCCAGCAGCTTGGGGTACGAGCAGTACTTC. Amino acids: CASSLGYEQYF.